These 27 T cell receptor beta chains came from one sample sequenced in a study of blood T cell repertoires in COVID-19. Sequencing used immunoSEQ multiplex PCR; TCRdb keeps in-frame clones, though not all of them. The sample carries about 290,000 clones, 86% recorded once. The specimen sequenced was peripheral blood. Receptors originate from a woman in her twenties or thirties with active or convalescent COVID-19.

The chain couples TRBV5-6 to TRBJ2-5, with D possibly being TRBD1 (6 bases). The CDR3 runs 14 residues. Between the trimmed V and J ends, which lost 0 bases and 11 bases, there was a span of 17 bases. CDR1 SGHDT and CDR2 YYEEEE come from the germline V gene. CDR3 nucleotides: TGTGCCAGCAGCTTGGAAAACCTGGGGGACACACAGTACTTC. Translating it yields CASSLENLGDTQYF.

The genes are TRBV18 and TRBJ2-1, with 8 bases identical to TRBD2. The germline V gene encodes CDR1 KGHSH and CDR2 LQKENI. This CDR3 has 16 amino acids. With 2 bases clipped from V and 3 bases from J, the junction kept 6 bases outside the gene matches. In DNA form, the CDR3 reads TGTGCCAGCTCACCATCCAGCGGGGGAAGCTACAATGAGCAGTTCTTC. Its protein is CASSPSSGGSYNEQFF. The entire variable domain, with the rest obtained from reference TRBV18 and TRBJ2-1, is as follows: NAGVMQNPRHLVRRRGQEARLRCSPMKGHSHVYWYRQLPEEGLKFMVYLQKENIIDESGMPKERFSAEFPKEGPSILRIQQVVRGDSAAYFCASSPSSGGSYNEQFFGPGTRLTVL.

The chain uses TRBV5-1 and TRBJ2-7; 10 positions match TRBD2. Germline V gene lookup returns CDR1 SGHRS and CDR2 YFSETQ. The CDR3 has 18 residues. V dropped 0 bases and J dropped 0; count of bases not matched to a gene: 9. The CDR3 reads CASSLAPASGGLSYEQYF. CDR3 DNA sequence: TGCGCCAGCAGCTTGGCCCCGGCTAGCGGGGGACTCTCCTACGAGCAGTACTTC.

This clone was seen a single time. Here the CDR3 DNA reads TGTGCCAGCAGCCGAGGACAGGCAAACGAGCAGTACTTC. It codes for CASSRGQANEQYF. This chain uses TRBV14 with TRBJ2-7; 7 bases line up with TRBD1. With V trimmed by 4 bases and J by 5 bases, 5 bases remained unmatched. Looked up from germline, CDR1 is SGHDN and CDR2 is FVKESK. CDR3 size: 13 residues.

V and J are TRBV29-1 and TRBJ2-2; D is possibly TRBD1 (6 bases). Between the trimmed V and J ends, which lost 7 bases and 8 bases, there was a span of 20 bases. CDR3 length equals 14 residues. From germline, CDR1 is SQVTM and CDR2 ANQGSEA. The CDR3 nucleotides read TGCAGCGCTGGCTTTAAGGGGGTTCGGGGGGAGCTGTTTTTT. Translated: CSAGFKGVRGELFF.

The CDR3 protein is CASSREGGGPQETQYF. CDR3 in DNA: TGTGCCAGCAGTAGAGAAGGGGGGGGGCCTCAAGAGACCCAGTACTTC. The V and J genes are TRBV7-2 and TRBJ2-5, with D tentatively TRBD2 (7 bases). V lost 6 bases and J 2 bases, leaving 19 bases between the germline ends. CDR3 size: 16 residues. CDR1 SGHTA and CDR2 FQGNSA come from the germline V gene.

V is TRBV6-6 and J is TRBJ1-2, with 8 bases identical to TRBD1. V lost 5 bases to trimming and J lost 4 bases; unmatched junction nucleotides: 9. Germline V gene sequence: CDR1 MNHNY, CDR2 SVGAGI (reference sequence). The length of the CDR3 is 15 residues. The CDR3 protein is CASSRFQGATYGYTF. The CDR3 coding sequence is TGTGCCAGCAGTAGATTTCAGGGGGCAACCTATGGCTACACCTTC.

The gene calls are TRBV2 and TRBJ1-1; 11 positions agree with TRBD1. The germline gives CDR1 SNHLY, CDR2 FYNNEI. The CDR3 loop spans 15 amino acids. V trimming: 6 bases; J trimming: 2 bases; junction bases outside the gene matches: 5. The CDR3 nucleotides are TGTGCCAGCAGATGGACAGGGGGCGAAAACACTGAAGCTTTCTTT. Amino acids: CASRWTGGENTEAFF.

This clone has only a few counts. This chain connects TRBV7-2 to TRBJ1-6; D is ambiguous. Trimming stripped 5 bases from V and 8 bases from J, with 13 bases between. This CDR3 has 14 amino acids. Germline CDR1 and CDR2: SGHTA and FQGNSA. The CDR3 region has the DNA TGTGCCAGCAGCCTGGAAAGGACTGATTCACCCCTCCACTTT. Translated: CASSLERTDSPLHF.

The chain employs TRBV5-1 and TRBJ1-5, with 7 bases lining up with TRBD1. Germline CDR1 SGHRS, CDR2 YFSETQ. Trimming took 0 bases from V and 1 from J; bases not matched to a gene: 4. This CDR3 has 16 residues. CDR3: CASSLEGGGSNQPQHF. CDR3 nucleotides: TGCGCCAGCAGCTTGGAAGGGGGCGGAAGCAATCAGCCCCAGCATTTT. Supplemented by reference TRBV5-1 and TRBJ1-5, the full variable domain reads KAGVTQTPRYLIKTRGQQVTLSCSPISGHRSVSWYQQTPGQGLQFLFEYFSETQRNKGNFPGRFSGRQFSNSRSEMNVSTLELGDSALYLCASSLEGGGSNQPQHFGDGTRLSIL.

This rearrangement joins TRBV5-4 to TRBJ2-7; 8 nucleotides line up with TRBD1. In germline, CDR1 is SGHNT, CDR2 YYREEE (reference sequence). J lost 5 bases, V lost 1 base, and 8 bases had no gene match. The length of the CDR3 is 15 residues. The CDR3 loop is CASSLSRTGFDEQYF. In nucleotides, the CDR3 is TGTGCCAGCAGCTTGTCGCGGACAGGGTTCGACGAGCAGTACTTC.

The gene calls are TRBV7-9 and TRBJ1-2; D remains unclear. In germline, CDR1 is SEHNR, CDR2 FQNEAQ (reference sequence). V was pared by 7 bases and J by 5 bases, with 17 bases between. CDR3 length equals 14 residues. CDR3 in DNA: TGTGCCAGCATGATCGGTGGGCGCGAATATGGCTACACCTTC. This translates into CASMIGGREYGYTF.

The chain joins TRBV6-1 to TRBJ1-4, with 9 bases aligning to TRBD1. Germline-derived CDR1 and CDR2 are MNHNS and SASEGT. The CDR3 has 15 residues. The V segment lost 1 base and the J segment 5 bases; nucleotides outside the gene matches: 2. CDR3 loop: CASSEGGTGNEKLFF. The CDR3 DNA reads TGTGCCAGCAGTGAAGGTGGGACAGGGAATGAAAAACTGTTTTTT.

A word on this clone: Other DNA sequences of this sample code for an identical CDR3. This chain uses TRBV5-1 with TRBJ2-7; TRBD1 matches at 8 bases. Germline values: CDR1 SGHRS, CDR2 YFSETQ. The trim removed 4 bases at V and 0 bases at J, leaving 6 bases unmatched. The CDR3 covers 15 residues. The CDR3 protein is CASSPRTGSSYEQYF. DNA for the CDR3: TGCGCCAGCAGCCCCCGGACAGGGAGCTCCTACGAGCAGTACTTC.

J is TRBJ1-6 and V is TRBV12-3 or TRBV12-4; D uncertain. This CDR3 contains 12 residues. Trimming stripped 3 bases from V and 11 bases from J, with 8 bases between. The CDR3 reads CASSFSVPPLHF. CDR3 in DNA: TGTGCCAGCAGTTTTTCGGTTCCACCCCTCCACTTT.

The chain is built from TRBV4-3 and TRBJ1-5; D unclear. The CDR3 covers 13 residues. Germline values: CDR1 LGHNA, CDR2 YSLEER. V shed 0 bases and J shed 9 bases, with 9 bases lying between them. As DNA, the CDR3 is TGCGCCAGCAGCCAAGACCGGGTATGGCCCCAGCATTTT. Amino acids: CASSQDRVWPQHF.

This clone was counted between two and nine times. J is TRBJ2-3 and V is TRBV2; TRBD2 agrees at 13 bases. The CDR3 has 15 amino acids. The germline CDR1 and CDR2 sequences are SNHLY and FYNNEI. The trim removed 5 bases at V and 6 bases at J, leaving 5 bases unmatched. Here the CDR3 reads CASSPWTSGGDTQYF. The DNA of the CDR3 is TGTGCCAGCAGTCCATGGACTAGCGGGGGTGATACGCAGTATTTT. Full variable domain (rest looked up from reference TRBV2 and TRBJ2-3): EPEVTQTPSHQVTQMGQEVILRCVPISNHLYFYWYRQILGQKVEFLVSFYNNEISEKSEIFDDQFSVERPDGSNFTLKIRSTKLEDSAMYFCASSPWTSGGDTQYFGPGTRLTVL.

The DNA for the CDR3 is TGTGCCAGCAGCTTGGGCTCACCGGGACAGGGGGCAAACATTCAGTACTTC. Its translation is CASSLGSPGQGANIQYF. V is TRBV5-5 and J is TRBJ2-4; the match to TRBD1 covers 12 bases. This CDR3 region has 17 residues. V was pared by 0 bases and J by 6 bases, with 7 bases of the junction left unmatched. The V gene's germline CDR1 is SGHKS and CDR2 YYEKEE (reference sequence).

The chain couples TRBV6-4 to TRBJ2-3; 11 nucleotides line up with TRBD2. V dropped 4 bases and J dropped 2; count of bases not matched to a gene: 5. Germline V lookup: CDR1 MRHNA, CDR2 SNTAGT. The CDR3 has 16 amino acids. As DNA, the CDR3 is TGTGCCAGCAGTGTCCTAGCGGGGGGCCTCACAGATACGCAGTATTTT. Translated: CASSVLAGGLTDTQYF.

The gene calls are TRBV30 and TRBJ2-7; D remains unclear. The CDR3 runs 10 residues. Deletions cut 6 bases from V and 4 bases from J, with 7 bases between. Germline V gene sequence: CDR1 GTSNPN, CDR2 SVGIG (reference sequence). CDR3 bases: TGTGCCTGTGCGAGTTACGAGCAGTACTTC. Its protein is CACASYEQYF.

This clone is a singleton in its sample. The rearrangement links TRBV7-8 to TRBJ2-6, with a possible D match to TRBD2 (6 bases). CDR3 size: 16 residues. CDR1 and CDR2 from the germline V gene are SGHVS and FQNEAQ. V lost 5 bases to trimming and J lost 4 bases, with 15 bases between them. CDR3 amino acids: CASSRMGGGGANVLTF. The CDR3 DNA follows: TGTGCCAGCAGCCGAATGGGGGGAGGCGGGGCCAACGTCCTGACTTTC.

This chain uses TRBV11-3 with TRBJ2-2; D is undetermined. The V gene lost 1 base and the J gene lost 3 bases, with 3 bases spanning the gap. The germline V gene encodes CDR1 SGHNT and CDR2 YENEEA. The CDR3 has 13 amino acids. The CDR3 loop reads CASSLGDTGELFF. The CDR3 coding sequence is TGTGCCAGCAGCTTAGGAGACACCGGGGAGCTGTTTTTT.

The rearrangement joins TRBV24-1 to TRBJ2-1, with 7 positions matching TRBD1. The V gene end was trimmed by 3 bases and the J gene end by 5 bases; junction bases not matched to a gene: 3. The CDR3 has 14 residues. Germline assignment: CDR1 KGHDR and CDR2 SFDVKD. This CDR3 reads CATSDPGGDNEQFF. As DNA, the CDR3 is TGTGCCACCAGTGATCCAGGGGGAGACAATGAGCAGTTCTTC.

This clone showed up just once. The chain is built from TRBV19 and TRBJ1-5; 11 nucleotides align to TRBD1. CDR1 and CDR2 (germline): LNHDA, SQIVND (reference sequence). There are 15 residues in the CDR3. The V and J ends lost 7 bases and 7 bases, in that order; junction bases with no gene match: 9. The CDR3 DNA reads TGTGCCAGTATCCCAACGGACAGGGGGCAGCAGCCCCAGCATTTT. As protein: CASIPTDRGQQPQHF.

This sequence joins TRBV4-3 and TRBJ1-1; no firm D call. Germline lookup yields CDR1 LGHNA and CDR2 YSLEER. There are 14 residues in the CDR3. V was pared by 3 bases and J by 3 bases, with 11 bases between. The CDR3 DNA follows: TGCGCCAGCAGCCAGCGCACTAGGGACACTGAAGCTTTCTTT. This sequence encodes CASSQRTRDTEAFF.

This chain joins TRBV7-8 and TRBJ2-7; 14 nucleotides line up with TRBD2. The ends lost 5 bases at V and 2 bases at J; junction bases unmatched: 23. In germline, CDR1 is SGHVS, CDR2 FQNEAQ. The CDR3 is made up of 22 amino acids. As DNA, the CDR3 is TGTGCCAGCAGCCTCCCCAGGACAGGGCGGACTAGCGGGGGGACCGGGACCTACGAGCAGTACTTC. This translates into CASSLPRTGRTSGGTGTYEQYF.

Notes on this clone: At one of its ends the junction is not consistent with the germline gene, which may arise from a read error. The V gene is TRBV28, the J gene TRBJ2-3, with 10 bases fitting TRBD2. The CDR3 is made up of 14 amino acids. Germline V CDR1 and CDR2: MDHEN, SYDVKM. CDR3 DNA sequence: TGCGGGATTAGCGGGGGGACCCGCACAGATACGCAGTATTTT. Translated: CGISGGTRTDTQYF.